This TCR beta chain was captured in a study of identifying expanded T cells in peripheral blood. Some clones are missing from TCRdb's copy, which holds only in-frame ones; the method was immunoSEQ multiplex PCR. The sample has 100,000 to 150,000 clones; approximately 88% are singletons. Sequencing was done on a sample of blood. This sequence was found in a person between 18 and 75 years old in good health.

CDR3 bases: TGTGCCAGCAGGCATAGACAGGGGAACCCTTACAATGAGCAGTTCTTC. Translation: CASRHRQGNPYNEQFF. This rearrangement joins TRBV27 to TRBJ2-1; 8 bases fit TRBD1. The CDR3 covers 16 residues. Germline V gene lookup returns CDR1 MNHEY and CDR2 SMNVEV (reference sequence). V trimming: 6 bases; J trimming: 4 bases; junction bases outside the gene matches: 11.